The sequence of this TCR beta chain was determined in a study of PD-L1 blockade in urothelial cancer. About the research overall: Enrolled patients had been treated previously with 0 to 3 chemotherapy regimens. The analyses of blood took place 3 weeks (second dose) and 6 weeks after treatment start.

Broader study findings: It was durable-benefit patients whose tumor-associated blood clones expanded more at 3 weeks.

Spiked synthetic TCR analogs estimated absolute template abundance per PCR. Assay used: immunoSEQ multiplex PCR; TCRdb lists only in-frame clones, some missing. Of 50,000 to 60,000 clones listed, about 80% are singletons. In germline, CDR1 is LNHDA, CDR2 SQIVND (reference sequence). The CDR3 covers 15 residues. V lost 7 bases and J 8 bases, leaving 22 bases between the germline ends. Comment on this clone: The antigen remains unidentified.

The TCR was taken from a man aged 35 to 55 with urothelial cancer. This sequence joins TRBV19 and TRBJ2-3, with D unresolved. The material sequenced was PBMCs, taken around atezolizumab (anti-PD-L1) treatment. CDR3 region: CASMASARLSLTQYF. The CDR3 bases are TGTGCCAGTATGGCGTCAGCTAGATTGAGTCTTACGCAGTATTTT.